This T cell receptor beta chain was captured by sequencing in a study of human T cells and chemical hapten exposure. Study-level background: Patch tests applied 0.01% DPC to the upper back and were scored after 6 days.

This sample's time point: pre-sensitization, week 0. Regarding treatment: therapeutic diphenylcyclopropenone sensitization with weekly scalp DPC. Whole blood, unfractionated, served as the material for total RNA extraction. Blood sampling preceded each patch test application. The CDR3 length is 15 residues. Germline V CDR1 and CDR2: SGHTA, FQGNSA. V dropped 2 bases and J dropped 1 base, with 11 bases sitting between them. The study's library attached unique molecular identifiers to single cDNA molecules. Per the original data handling: Counting gave a median of approximately 96,000 TCRs per sample, with values ranging from about 23,224 to 690,600. TCRdb re-analysed the RACE reads in MiXCR, keeping a single row per CDR3 protein. The V and J calls, along with clone size, are taken from TCRdb and not from the paper's own processing. The table shows tens of thousands of distinct CDR3 sequences, with about a tenth occurring only once.

This clonotype showed up just a few times. The sample consisted of whole blood, taken in connection with sensitization to the hapten diphenylcyclopropenone (DPC). This clonotype originated in a man aged 50 to 60 with alopecia areata. Some clones in this sample may be carry-over from other donors' samples. The chain carries TRBV7-2 and TRBJ1-1; the D gene is possibly TRBD1 (6 bases). CDR3 residues: CASSLNGQWNTEAFF. The CDR3 DNA is TGTGCCAGCAGCTTAAACGGACAGTGGAACACTGAAGCTTTCTTT. Supplemented by reference TRBV7-2 and TRBJ1-1, the full variable domain reads GAGVSQSPSNKVTEKGKDVELRCDPISGHTALYWYRQSLGQGLEFLIYFQGNSAPDKSGLPSDRFSAERTGGSVSTLTIQRTQQEDSAVYLCASSLNGQWNTEAFFGQGTRLTVV.